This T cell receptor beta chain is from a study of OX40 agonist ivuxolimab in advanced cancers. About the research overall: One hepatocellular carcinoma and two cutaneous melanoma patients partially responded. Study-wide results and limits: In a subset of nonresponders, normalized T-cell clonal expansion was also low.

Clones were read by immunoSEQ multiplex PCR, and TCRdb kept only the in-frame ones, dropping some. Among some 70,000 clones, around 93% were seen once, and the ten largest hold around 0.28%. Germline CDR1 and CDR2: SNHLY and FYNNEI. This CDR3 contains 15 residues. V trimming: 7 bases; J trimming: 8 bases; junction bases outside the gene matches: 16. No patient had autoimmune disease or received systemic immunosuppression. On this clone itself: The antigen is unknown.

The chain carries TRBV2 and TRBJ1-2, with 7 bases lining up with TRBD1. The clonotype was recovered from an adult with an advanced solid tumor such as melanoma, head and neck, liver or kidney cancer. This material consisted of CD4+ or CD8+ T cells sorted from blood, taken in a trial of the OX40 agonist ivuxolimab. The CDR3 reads CASKNFAGTVLGYTF. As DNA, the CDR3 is TGTGCCAGCAAAAACTTTGCCGGGACAGTTTTGGGCTACACCTTC.